This TCR beta chain appears in the sequencing data of a study of blood T cell repertoires in COVID-19. For the study at large: Samples taken during acute and convalescent COVID-19 were collected in the United States, Italy and Spain. PBMCs, B-cell-depleted T cells, or T cells were the source of the cDNA or gDNA that made up the material.

Looked up from germline, CDR1 is SGHTA and CDR2 is FQGNSA. The CDR3 runs 14 residues. V dropped 1 base and J dropped 2 bases, with 6 bases sitting between them. Original methodology: Estimates of nucleated cell counts were drawn from the amplification of reference gene primers. The table came from immunoSEQ multiplex PCR; TCRdb's copy has only in-frame clones and leaves some out. The D gene and trimming were derived from the DNA, and the V and J assignments and clone size from that table. The sample carries about 140,000 clones, about 90% recorded once. This TCR came from a woman in her fifties or sixties with acute or convalescent COVID-19. The gene calls are TRBV7-2 and TRBJ1-3, with D possibly matching TRBD1 (5 bases). Sequencing was performed on peripheral blood. CDR3 nucleotides: TGTGCCAGCAGCTTAGGACAGACTGGAAACACCATATATTTT. Its translation: CASSLGQTGNTIYF. The full variable domain, rest sourced from reference TRBV7-2 and TRBJ1-3, is GAGVSQSPSNKVTEKGKDVELRCDPISGHTALYWYRQSLGQGLEFLIYFQGNSAPDKSGLPSDRFSAERTGGSVSTLTIQRTQQEDSAVYLCASSLGQTGNTIYFGEGSWLTVV.